The clone carrying this TCR beta chain was counted many times. The antigen is unknown. This sample is part of a study of T cells in Graves' hyperthyroidism and ophthalmopathy. There were TCR beta CDR3 regions amplified from RNA transcripts. With the HTBI primer set, the TCR CDR3 went through a first round of RT-PCR. One entry per CDR3 protein results from TCRdb running MiXCR on the multiplex PCR reads. The sample lists around 290,000 distinct CDR3 sequences, roughly 13% occurring once. Diagnoses were established using clinical symptoms, serum thyroxine and TRAb, thyroid ultrasound and orbital computed tomography. Study outcomes and limitations: Ophthalmopathy was predicted by the model a median of approximately 6 months ahead of onset. Ophthalmopathy could be told apart from stable hyperthyroidism with a 13 V-J model.

V was pared by 0 bases and J by 4 bases, with 6 bases of the junction left unmatched. This CDR3 is 16 amino acids long. Germline V gene sequence: CDR1 MNHNS, CDR2 SASEGT. The chain recombines TRBV6-1 with TRBJ2-1; 7 positions agree with TRBD1. Sequences were obtained from blood. The receptor was derived from a middle-aged woman with Graves' hyperthyroidism. For the CDR3, the DNA is TGTGCCAGCAGTGAAGCGCGTGACAGGGAATACAATGAGCAGTTCTTC. This translates into CASSEARDREYNEQFF.